One and the same sample provided the 28 T cell receptor beta chains below, sequenced in a study of tumor and adjacent non-tumor tissue in lung cancer. The template was RNA from unsorted bulk tissue. This non-tumor lung sample came from over 3 cm beyond the tumor edge. A modified ARM-PCR protocol with three rounds of nested PCR amplified TCRbeta. TCRdb ran MiXCR on the multiplex PCR reads and lists one entry per CDR3 protein. Here the sample spans roughly 69,000 distinct CDR3 sequences, around three quarters being singletons. The sequenced material came from distant non-tumor lung tissue. The receptors derive from a man aged 55 to 70 with non-small cell lung cancer.

This clonotype has only a few counts. A much larger clone differs from this one at a single base, so this may be a read error. The rearrangement links TRBV11-2 to TRBJ1-3; D is possibly TRBD1 (5 bases). The CDR3 length is 15 residues. Germline CDR1 reads SGHAT; CDR2 reads FQNNGV. Written as DNA, the CDR3 is TGTGCCAGCAGCTCCACGACAGTTATTGGAAACACCGTATATTTT. It translates to CASSSTTVIGNTVYF.

For this clonotype: Lacking the conserved final phenylalanine or tryptophan, this CDR3 likely reflects a read error. The genes are TRBV6-2 or TRBV6-3 and TRBJ2-7, with D tentatively TRBD1 (6 bases). The CDR3 has 14 residues. Deletions cut 5 bases from V and 2 bases from J, with 13 bases between. Germline V gene lookup returns CDR1 MNHEY and CDR2 SVGEGT. Written as DNA, the CDR3 is TGTGCCAGCAGTACTTACCGGACAGCCTACGAGCAGTACATA. Protein sequence: CASSTYRTAYEQYI.

To note about this clonotype: Likely a read error: the CDR3 ends without its conserved phenylalanine or tryptophan. Because the CDR3's place on the DNA is in doubt, the DNA is left out and the CDR3 is given as listed by TCRdb. This rearrangement joins TRBV6-5 to TRBJ1-2; the table's D gene call, TRBD1, was not cross checked with the DNA. Germline V lookup: CDR1 MNHEY, CDR2 SVGAGI. The CDR3 spans 15 residues, counting both ends. The CDR3 here is CASRRQGGNNYGYAL.

This chain uses TRBV29-1 with TRBJ1-1, with D possibly being TRBD1 (6 bases). This CDR3 is built from 13 residues. Germline V CDR1 and CDR2: SQVTM, ANQGSEA. The ends were cut back, 7 bases at V and 7 bases at J, with 19 bases in the middle. The CDR3 sequence: CSGSGVRDIEAFF. The CDR3 DNA follows: TGCAGCGGATCGGGGGTGAGGGACATTGAAGCTTTCTTT.

With respect to this clonotype: It is likely a read error, because the conserved phenylalanine at the end of the CDR3 is missing. The V and J genes are TRBV4-1 and TRBJ2-1; D is unclear. Germline V gives CDR1 MGHRA, CDR2 YSYEKL. The CDR3 spans 14 residues. In nucleotides, the CDR3 is TGCGCCAGCAACCAAGAACGCAAATACAATGAGCAGTTCCTC. It translates to CASNQERKYNEQFL.

This clonotype was counted a few times. No conserved phenylalanine or tryptophan is present at the end of the CDR3, so a read error is the likely explanation. The V call is TRBV29-1, the J call TRBJ2-7; 8 nucleotides line up with TRBD2. This CDR3 has 14 residues. Germline values: CDR1 SQVTM, CDR2 ANQGSEA. CDR3 sequence (DNA): TGTAGAGTATACACCGGGACTAGTAGCTACGAGCAGTACTTA. It encodes CRVYTGTSSYEQYL.

Remarks on this clonotype: A much larger clone differs from this one at a single base, so this may be a read error. This chain joins TRBV28 and TRBJ2-5; D not certain. The CDR3 consists of 17 residues. Germline loops: CDR1 MDHEN, CDR2 SYDVKM. The germline V and J ends were trimmed by 6 bases and 6 bases, with 26 bases remaining between them. This CDR3 is CASSPGHDFFAAKTQYF. CDR3 nucleotide sequence: TGTGCCAGCAGCCCCGGCCATGATTTCTTCGCGGCGAAGACCCAGTACTTC. The full variable domain, rest sourced from reference TRBV28 and TRBJ2-5, is DVKVTQSSRYLVKRTGEKVFLECVQDMDHENMFWYRQDPGLGLRLIYFSYDVKMKEKGDIPEGYSVSREKKERFSLILESASTNQTSMYLCASSPGHDFFAAKTQYFGPGTRLLVL.

Many counts were recorded for this clonotype. The chain recombines TRBV5-1 with TRBJ2-5, with 9 bases identical to TRBD1. The CDR3 is made up of 13 amino acids. V lost 3 bases, J lost 4 bases, and 1 base stayed unmatched. Germline CDR1 and CDR2: SGHRS and YFSETQ. The CDR3 loop is CASSWGQGETQYF. The CDR3 DNA sequence: TGCGCCAGCAGCTGGGGACAGGGAGAGACCCAGTACTTC.

Concerning this clonotype: Given the absence of the conserved phenylalanine or tryptophan at the CDR3 end, a read error is likely. The rearrangement joins TRBV12-3 or TRBV12-4 to TRBJ2-7; D is perhaps TRBD1 (6 bases). Trimming stripped 3 bases from V and 3 bases from J, with 12 bases between. The CDR3 length is 14 residues. In DNA form, the CDR3 reads TGTGCCAGCAGTTTTCTTGGGGGCTTCTACGAGCAGTACATC. Its protein product is CASSFLGGFYEQYI.

This clonotype was seen at least ten times. This chain joins TRBV28 and TRBJ2-5, with 10 bases that match TRBD1. CDR1 is MDHEN, CDR2 SYDVKM, per germline. Trimming removed 5 bases from V and 4 bases from J; junction bases left unmatched: 7. The CDR3 loop spans 15 amino acids. The CDR3 region is CASSLRQGARETQYF. In nucleotides, the CDR3 is TGTGCCAGCAGTCTTCGACAGGGGGCAAGAGAGACCCAGTACTTC.

On this clonotype: The junction does not match germline at one end; this may be a read error. The gene calls are TRBV6-5 and TRBJ2-2; 9 positions match TRBD2. The CDR3 loop spans 16 amino acids. Germline-derived CDR1 and CDR2 are MNHEY and SVGAGI. CDR3 DNA: TGTGCCAGCAGTTCCCGACTAGCGGCAAACATCGGGGAGCTGTTGTTT. This gives the protein CASSSRLAANIGELLF.

This clonotype turned up a few times. A much larger clone differs by one base, so this may be a read error. V and J are TRBV27 and TRBJ2-1; no definite D call. Trimming removed 5 bases at V and 9 bases at J, with 20 bases between. The germline gives CDR1 MNHEY, CDR2 SMNVEV (reference sequence). The CDR3 is made up of 15 amino acids. The DNA of the CDR3 is TGTGCCAGCAGTCCTCTGGTCCCTGGGTCAGGTGAGCAGTTCTTC. It codes for CASSPLVPGSGEQFF.

The chain employs TRBV28 and TRBJ2-3; D is unresolved. V was cut by 3 bases and J by 2 bases, with 9 bases left in between. CDR1 is MDHEN, CDR2 SYDVKM, per germline. This CDR3 has 14 residues. The CDR3 spells CASSFGWITDTQYF. The CDR3 region has the DNA TGTGCCAGCAGTTTTGGGTGGATCACAGATACGCAGTATTTT.

Of note for this clonotype: One end of the junction is discordant with germline, which a read error may explain. The chain has TRBV12-3 or TRBV12-4 and TRBJ2-5; D remains ambiguous. CDR3 length: 13 residues. The CDR3 DNA is TGTGCCAGCAGTTTATACCCCCAGGAGACCCATTATTTC. Its translation: CASSLYPQETHYF.

About this clonotype: Since the CDR3 does not end with the conserved phenylalanine or tryptophan, this likely comes from a read error. This chain uses TRBV4-1 with TRBJ2-7; D might be TRBD1 (5 bases). CDR1 is MGHRA and CDR2 is YSYEKL in the germline V gene. The V end was cut by 1 base, the J end by 0 bases, with 10 bases between. This CDR3 is built from 15 residues. The CDR3 reads CASSQGTTTSYEQYL. Here the CDR3 DNA reads TGCGCCAGCAGCCAAGGGACAACTACCTCCTACGAGCAGTACTTG.

Remarks on this clonotype: Germline and junction disagree at one end, which may indicate a read error. The chain has TRBV7-9 and TRBJ1-4; maybe TRBD1 (5 bases). Germline CDR1 SEHNR, CDR2 FQNEAQ (reference sequence). This CDR3 region has 16 residues. In DNA, the CDR3 is TGTGTCAGCAGCAAACAAGAACAGGCTACTAATGAAAAACTGTTTTTT. Translation gives CVSSKQEQATNEKLFF. Supplemented by reference TRBV7-9 and TRBJ1-4, the full variable domain reads DTGVSQNPRHKITKRGQNVTFRCDPISEHNRLYWYRQTLGQGPEFLTYFQNEAQLEKSRLLSDRFSAERPKGSFSTLEIQRTEQGDSAMYLCVSSKQEQATNEKLFFGSGTQLSVL.

This clonotype was seen many times. The rearrangement uses TRBV12-3 or TRBV12-4 and TRBJ1-2; D unclear. Trimming pared 3 bases from V and 8 bases from J, leaving 13 bases between. This CDR3 comprises 13 residues. CDR3 sequence (DNA): TGTGCCAGCAGTTTCGATAGCATACCCGGCTACACCTTC. Translating it yields CASSFDSIPGYTF.

This clonotype was found a few times. A junction boundary mismatches the germline segment, possibly from a read error. This chain links TRBV4-2 with TRBJ2-3, with D possibly being TRBD1 or TRBD2 (5 bases each). Germline V CDR1 and CDR2: LGHNA, YNFKEQ. The CDR3 loop spans 16 amino acids. CDR3 in amino acids: CASSRDLGGEADTQYF. CDR3 nucleotides: TGCGCCAGCAGCCGAGATCTTGGGGGAGAGGCAGATACGCAGTATTTT.

The chain combines TRBV29-1 with TRBJ1-1; D gene ambiguous. Germline lookup yields CDR1 SQVTM and CDR2 ANQGSEA. CDR3 length: 13 amino acids. Trimming pared 4 bases from V and 3 bases from J, leaving 12 bases between. CDR3 DNA sequence: TGCAGCGTTGTTAAGTGGGGTGACACTGAAGCTTTCTTT. This gives the protein CSVVKWGDTEAFF.

The chain recombines TRBV20-1 with TRBJ2-1; 12 positions agree with TRBD2. V lost 6 bases to trimming and J lost 3 bases; unmatched junction nucleotides: 3. The CDR3 sequence is 14 residues long. Germline V CDR1 and CDR2: DFQATT, SNEGSKA (reference sequence). The CDR3 region has the DNA TGCAGTGCCAGGACTAGCGGGATCTACAATGAGCAGTTCTTC. Amino acid sequence: CSARTSGIYNEQFF.

Relative to its sample, this clonotype is medium-sized. The chain links TRBV11-3 to TRBJ2-2; no definite D call. Germline V gene sequence: CDR1 SGHNT, CDR2 YENEEA. The CDR3 loop spans 14 amino acids. V was clipped by 2 bases and J by 0 bases, with 4 bases between them. CDR3 in DNA: TGTGCCAGCAGCTTAATTCCGAACACCGGGGAGCTGTTTTTT. Its translation: CASSLIPNTGELFF. Looking up the rest from reference TRBV11-3 and TRBJ2-2 gives the full variable domain: EAGVVQSPRYKIIEKKQPVAFWCNPISGHNTLYWYLQNLGQGPELLIRYENEEAVDDSQLPKDRFSAERLKGVDSTLKIQPAELGDSAVYLCASSLIPNTGELFFGEGSRLTVL.

Concerning this clonotype itself: The junction departs from germline at one end; a sequencing error may be responsible. The chain recombines TRBV29-1 with TRBJ2-3; 8 bases map to TRBD2. The CDR3 consists of 13 residues. CDR1 is SQVTM, CDR2 ANQGSEA, per germline. The CDR3 is CSVGAGGTDTQYF. Here the CDR3 DNA reads TGTAGCGTTGGAGCGGGAGGCACAGATACGCAGTATTTT.

This clonotype has a handful of counts. The rearrangement links TRBV6-5 to TRBJ2-7, with 8 nucleotides matching TRBD1. This CDR3 is 15 amino acids long. J gave up 7 bases and V 7 bases, and 15 bases lay outside the gene matches. CDR1 is MNHEY, CDR2 SVGAGI, per germline. For the CDR3, the DNA is TGTGCCAGCACCGCACTCGGCAGGGGGCAAGGAGAGCAGTACTTC. Protein sequence: CASTALGRGQGEQYF.

This clonotype was recorded only once. An end of the junction does not agree with germline; a read error may underlie this. CDR3 protein: CANSATSARGNEQFF. Here the CDR3 DNA reads TGTGCCAACAGTGCGACTAGTGCCAGGGGGAATGAGCAGTTCTTC. The rearrangement uses TRBV6-1 and TRBJ2-1, with D possibly matching TRBD1 (7 bases). The CDR3 is 15 residues long. Germline CDR1 and CDR2: MNHNS and SASEGT.

This clonotype appeared once. CDR3 sequence: CASSLTSATYNEQFF. CDR3 bases: TGTGCCAGTAGTCTCACTAGCGCCACTTACAATGAGCAGTTCTTC. This chain connects TRBV6-6 to TRBJ2-1, with 7 bases identical to TRBD2. V gave up 9 bases and J gave up 4 bases; unmatched junction bases: 12. The CDR3 sequence is 15 residues long. Germline assignment: CDR1 MNHNY and CDR2 SVGAGI (reference sequence).

The chain couples TRBV29-1 to TRBJ2-7; D may be TRBD1 or TRBD2 (5 bases each). The CDR3 consists of 12 residues. Per the germline V gene, CDR1 is SQVTM and CDR2 is ANQGSEA. The ends were cut back, 1 base at V and 13 bases at J, with 17 bases in the middle. The CDR3 region has the DNA TGCAGCGTTGAAGGGGAAGGGGACGAGCTATACTTC. It codes for CSVEGEGDELYF.

At least ten counts were recorded for this clonotype. The V call is TRBV2, the J call TRBJ1-5; 8 bases match TRBD1. With V trimmed by 6 bases and J by 6 bases, 4 bases remained unmatched. The length of the CDR3 is 13 residues. Germline CDR1 is SNHLY and CDR2 is FYNNEI. The CDR3: CASSPTGAQPQHF. The CDR3 DNA reads as TGTGCCAGCAGCCCGACAGGGGCTCAGCCCCAGCATTTT. The whole variable domain, filled in from reference TRBV2 and TRBJ1-5, reads EPEVTQTPSHQVTQMGQEVILRCVPISNHLYFYWYRQILGQKVEFLVSFYNNEISEKSEIFDDQFSVERPDGSNFTLKIRSTKLEDSAMYFCASSPTGAQPQHFGDGTRLSIL.

This CDR3 reads CASSPPVGGRYQPQHF. CDR3 in DNA: TGTGCCAGCAGTCCGCCAGTGGGGGGTCGATATCAGCCCCAGCATTTT. V and J are TRBV28 and TRBJ1-5, with D possibly TRBD1 on 5 matching bases. This CDR3 is 16 amino acids long. Germline V gene data show CDR1 as MDHEN and CDR2 as SYDVKM. The V end lost 5 bases, the J end lost 5 bases, and 19 bases lay between the germline ends.